This T cell receptor (beta chain) stems from a study of blood T cell repertoires in COVID-19. For the study at large: Sites in the United States, Italy and Spain provided acute and convalescent COVID-19 samples.

Germline loops: CDR1 SGHRS, CDR2 YFSETQ. V was pared by 2 bases and J by 3 bases, with 8 bases of the junction left unmatched. This CDR3 comprises 17 residues. Assay used: immunoSEQ multiplex PCR; TCRdb lists only in-frame clones, some missing. The sample has roughly 100,000 clones; under 90% are singletons. The specimen sequenced was peripheral blood. The genes are TRBV5-1 and TRBJ1-6; 7 nucleotides line up with TRBD1. The source is an older man with acute or convalescent COVID-19. This chain's CDR3 is CASSFLPGQDYNSPLHF. In DNA, the CDR3 is TGCGCCAGCAGCTTCCTTCCTGGACAGGACTATAATTCACCCCTCCACTTT.